This TCR beta chain is from a study of shared clonotypes between healthy human individuals. The study's findings and limits: Donor clonotype sharing was expected to depend on sequencing depth. The study generally estimated greater richness for naive than memory subsets.

Turning to this clone: Its specificity is unknown. Other DNA sequences within the sample encode an identical CDR3.

Some clones are missing from TCRdb's copy, which holds only in-frame ones; the method was immunoSEQ multiplex PCR. The sample shows some 2,500,000 clones, approximately 93% of them seen only once. The germline V gene has CDR1 SGHRS and CDR2 YFSETQ. CDR3 size: 13 residues. V was trimmed by 3 bases and J by 3 bases, leaving 7 bases between them. The origin of this receptor is a man aged 18 to 29 in good health. Some clones in this sample may be carry-over from other donors' samples. Sequencing used naive CD4+ T cells from PBMCs. The subset is: CD45RA+ positively selected. J is TRBJ1-5 and V is TRBV5-1; TRBD1 is a possible D gene (5 bases). The CDR3 is CASSSGVNQPQHF. The CDR3 region has the DNA TGCGCCAGCAGCTCGGGGGTCAATCAGCCCCAGCATTTT.